This TCR beta chain was captured in a study of tumor and adjacent non-tumor tissue in lung cancer. Findings of the study overall: Compared with tumor, normal lung showed significantly lower TCR diversity. Tumor repertoires had a smaller top 100 clone share than normal lung.

Turning to this clonotype: Antigen unknown. A much larger clone is a single base away; this may be a read error.

The CDR3 has 16 amino acids. V dropped 3 bases and J dropped 2; count of bases not matched to a gene: 6. CDR1 KGHDR and CDR2 SFDVKD come from the germline V gene. This sample's RNA came from whole unsorted tissue. More than 3 cm separated this lung sample from the edge of the tumor. Newly diagnosed lung cancer patients had thoracic surgery in China, August–late 2014, without prior chemotherapy. TCRbeta libraries were built with three rounds of nested PCR, modified from ARM-PCR. TCRdb ran MiXCR on the multiplex PCR reads and lists one entry per CDR3 protein. The sample lists 98,000 or so distinct CDR3 sequences, 80% occurring once.

The receptor was derived from a man in his sixties with small cell lung cancer. The chain employs TRBV24-1 and TRBJ2-3, with 8 nucleotides matching TRBD1. The sample taken for sequencing was distant non-tumor lung tissue. For the CDR3, the DNA is TGTGCCACCAGTGATATGCCGACAGGGGACACAGATACGCAGTATTTT. It specifies CATSDMPTGDTDTQYF.